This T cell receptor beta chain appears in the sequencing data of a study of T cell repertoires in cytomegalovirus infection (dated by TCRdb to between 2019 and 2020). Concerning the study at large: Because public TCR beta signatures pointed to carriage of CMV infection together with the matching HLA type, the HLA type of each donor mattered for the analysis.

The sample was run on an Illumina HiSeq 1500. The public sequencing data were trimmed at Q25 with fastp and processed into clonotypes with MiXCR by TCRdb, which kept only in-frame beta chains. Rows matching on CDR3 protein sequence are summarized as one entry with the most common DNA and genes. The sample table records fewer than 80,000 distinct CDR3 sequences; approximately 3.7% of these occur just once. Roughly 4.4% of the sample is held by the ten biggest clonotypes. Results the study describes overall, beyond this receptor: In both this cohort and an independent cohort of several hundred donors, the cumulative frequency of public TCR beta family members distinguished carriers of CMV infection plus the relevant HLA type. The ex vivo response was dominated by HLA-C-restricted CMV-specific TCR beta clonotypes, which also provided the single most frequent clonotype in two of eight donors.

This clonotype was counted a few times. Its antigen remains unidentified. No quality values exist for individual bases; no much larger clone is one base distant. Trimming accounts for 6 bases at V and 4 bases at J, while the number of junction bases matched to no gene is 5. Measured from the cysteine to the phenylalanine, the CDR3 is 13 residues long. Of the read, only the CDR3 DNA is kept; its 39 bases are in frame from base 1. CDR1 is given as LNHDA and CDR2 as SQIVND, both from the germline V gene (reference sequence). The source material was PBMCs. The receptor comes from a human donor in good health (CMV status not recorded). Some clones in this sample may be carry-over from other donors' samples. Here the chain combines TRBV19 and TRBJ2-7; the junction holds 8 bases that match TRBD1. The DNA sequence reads TGTGCCAGTAGGGGGACAGGTCTTTACGAGCAGTACTTC. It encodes CASRGTGLYEQYF.